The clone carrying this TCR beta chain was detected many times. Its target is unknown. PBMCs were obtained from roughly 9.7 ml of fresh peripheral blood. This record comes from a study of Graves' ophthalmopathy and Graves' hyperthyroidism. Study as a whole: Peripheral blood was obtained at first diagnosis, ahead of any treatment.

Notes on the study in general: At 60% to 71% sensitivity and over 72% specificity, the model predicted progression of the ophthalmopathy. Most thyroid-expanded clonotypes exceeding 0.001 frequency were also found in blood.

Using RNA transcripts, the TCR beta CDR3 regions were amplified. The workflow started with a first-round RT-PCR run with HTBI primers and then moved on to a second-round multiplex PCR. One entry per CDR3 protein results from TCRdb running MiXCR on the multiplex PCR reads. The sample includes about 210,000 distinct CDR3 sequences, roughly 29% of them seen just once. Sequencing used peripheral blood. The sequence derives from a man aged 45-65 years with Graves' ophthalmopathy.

The CDR3 DNA is TGTGCCAGCACCTCGGTTTTGAACGAGCAGTACTTC. It encodes CASTSVLNEQYF. The rearrangement joins TRBV27 to TRBJ2-7; no firm D call. V was cut by 7 bases and J by 5 bases, with 12 bases left in between. This CDR3 has 12 amino acids. In germline, CDR1 is MNHEY, CDR2 SMNVEV (reference sequence).